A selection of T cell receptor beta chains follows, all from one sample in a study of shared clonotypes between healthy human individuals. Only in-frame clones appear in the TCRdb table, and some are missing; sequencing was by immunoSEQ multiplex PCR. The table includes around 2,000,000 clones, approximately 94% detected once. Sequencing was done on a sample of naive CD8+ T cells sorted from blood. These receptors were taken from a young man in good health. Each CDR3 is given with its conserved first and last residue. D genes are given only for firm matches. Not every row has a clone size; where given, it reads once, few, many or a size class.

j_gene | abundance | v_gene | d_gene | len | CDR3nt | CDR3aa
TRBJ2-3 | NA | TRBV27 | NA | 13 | TGTGCCAGCAGACCGGGGCGCACAGATACGCAGTATTTT | CASRPGRTDTQYF
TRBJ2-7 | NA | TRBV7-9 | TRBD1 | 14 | TGTGCCAGCAGCCCGACAGGGGGCCCCTACGAGCAGTACTTC | CASSPTGGPYEQYF
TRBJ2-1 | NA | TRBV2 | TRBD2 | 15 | TGTGCCAGCAGTGCTAGCGGGGGGTATTACAATGAGCAGTTCTTC | CASSASGGYYNEQFF
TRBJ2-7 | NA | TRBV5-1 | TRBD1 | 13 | TGCGCCAGCAGCTTATGGGACAGACTTGAGCAGTACTTC | CASSLWDRLEQYF
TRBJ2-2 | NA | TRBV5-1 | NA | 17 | TGCGCCAGCAGCAGAACTATTAGCGAATGGTCCACCGGGGAGCTGTTTTTT | CASSRTISEWSTGELFF
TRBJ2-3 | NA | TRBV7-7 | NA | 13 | TGTGCTAGCAGCCCCGGGGATACAGATACGCAGTATTTT | CASSPGDTDTQYF
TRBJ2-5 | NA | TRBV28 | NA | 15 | TGTGCCAGCAGTTCCCCTCCAGGGGCGATCGAGACCCAGTACTTC | CASSSPPGAIETQYF
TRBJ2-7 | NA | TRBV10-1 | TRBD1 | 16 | TGCGCCAGCAGTTCTTCCCGGGACAGTCCTTCCTACGAGCAGTACTTC | CASSSSRDSPSYEQYF
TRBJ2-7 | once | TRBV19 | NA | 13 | TGTGCCAGTAGACAGGGAATTGGGTACGAGCAGTACTTC | CASRQGIGYEQYF
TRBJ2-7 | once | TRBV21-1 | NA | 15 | TGTGCCAGCAGCAAAGGGACGGACCCAGCCTACGAGCAGTACTTC | CASSKGTDPAYEQYF
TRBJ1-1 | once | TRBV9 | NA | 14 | TGTGCCAGCAGCGTCGGTCTGTTGGACACTGAAGCTTTCTTT | CASSVGLLDTEAFF
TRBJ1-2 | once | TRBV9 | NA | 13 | TGTGCCAGCAGCGCAGATGGGGACTATGGCTACACCTTC | CASSADGDYGYTF
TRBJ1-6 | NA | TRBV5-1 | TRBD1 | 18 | TGCGCCAGCAGCCTCTATAGGACAGGGGGCATGACTGGTTCACCCCTCCACTTT | CASSLYRTGGMTGSPLHF
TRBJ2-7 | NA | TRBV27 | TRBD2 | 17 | TGTGCCAGCAGTCCCTCGGTGGGTAGCGGGAGTTCCTACGAGCAGTACTTC | CASSPSVGSGSSYEQYF